This T cell receptor beta chain appears in the sequencing data of a study of cytomegalovirus exposure and HLA in healthy donors. A remark on this clone: Its specificity is unknown.

General study points: A previous analysis found most TCR beta V segments productive roughly 90% or roughly 30% of the time. In a later analysis, TCR association rates varied by HLA locus: DRB1 most, HLA-C fewest. The records held CMV serostatus as the only immune exposure information. In a later analysis, the majority of CMV-associated beta chains seemingly showed HLA restriction.

This PCR relied on a set of 60 Vbeta primers and 13 Jbeta primers. Sequencing used immunoSEQ multiplex PCR; TCRdb keeps in-frame clones, though not all of them. Of around 120,000 clones in the sample, around three quarters were seen once. Sequencing input: PBMCs. The source is a female donor in good health and CMV-seropositive.

CDR3 DNA: TGTGCCAGCAGCTTGGTAGGGAGGGACACCATATATTTT. It encodes CASSLVGRDTIYF. This chain links TRBV5-6 with TRBJ1-3; D gene unclear. V lost 0 bases and J 8 bases, leaving 9 bases between the germline ends. The CDR3 sequence is 13 residues long. The germline CDR1 and CDR2 sequences are SGHDT and YYEEEE.